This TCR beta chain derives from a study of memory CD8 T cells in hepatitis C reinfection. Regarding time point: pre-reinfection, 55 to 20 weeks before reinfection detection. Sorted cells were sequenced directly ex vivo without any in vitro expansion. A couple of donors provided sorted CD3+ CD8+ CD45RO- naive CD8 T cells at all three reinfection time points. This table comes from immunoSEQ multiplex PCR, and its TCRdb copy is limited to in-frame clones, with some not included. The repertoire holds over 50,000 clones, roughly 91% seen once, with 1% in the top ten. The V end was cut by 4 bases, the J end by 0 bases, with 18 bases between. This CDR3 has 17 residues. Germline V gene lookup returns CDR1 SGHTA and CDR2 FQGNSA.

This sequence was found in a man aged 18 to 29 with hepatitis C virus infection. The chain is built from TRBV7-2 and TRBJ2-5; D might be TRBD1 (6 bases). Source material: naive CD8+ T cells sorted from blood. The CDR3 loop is CASSSPSTQGNQETQYF. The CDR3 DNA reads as TGTGCCAGCAGCTCCCCTTCAACACAGGGTAACCAAGAGACCCAGTACTTC.